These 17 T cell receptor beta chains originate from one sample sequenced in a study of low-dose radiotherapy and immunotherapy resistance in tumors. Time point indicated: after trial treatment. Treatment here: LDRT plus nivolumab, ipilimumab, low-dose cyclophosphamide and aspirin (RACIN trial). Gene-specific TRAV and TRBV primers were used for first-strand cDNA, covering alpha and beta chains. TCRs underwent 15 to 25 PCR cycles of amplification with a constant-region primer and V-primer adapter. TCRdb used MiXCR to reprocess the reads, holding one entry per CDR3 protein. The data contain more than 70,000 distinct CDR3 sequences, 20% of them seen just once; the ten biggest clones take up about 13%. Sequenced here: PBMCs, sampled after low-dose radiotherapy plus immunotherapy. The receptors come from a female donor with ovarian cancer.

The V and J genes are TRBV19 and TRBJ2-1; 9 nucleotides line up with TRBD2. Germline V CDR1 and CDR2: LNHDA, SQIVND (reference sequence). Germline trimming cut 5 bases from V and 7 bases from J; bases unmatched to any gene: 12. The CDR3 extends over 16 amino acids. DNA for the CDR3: TGTGCCAGTAGTTTTATAGCGGGAGAGAATGGTAATGAGCAGTTCTTC. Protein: CASSFIAGENGNEQFF.

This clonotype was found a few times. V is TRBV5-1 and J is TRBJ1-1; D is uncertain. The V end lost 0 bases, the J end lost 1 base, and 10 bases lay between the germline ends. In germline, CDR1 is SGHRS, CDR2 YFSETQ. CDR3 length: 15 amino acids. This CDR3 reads CASSLDGRPNTEAFF. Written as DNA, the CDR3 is TGCGCCAGCAGCTTGGATGGACGGCCGAACACTGAAGCTTTCTTT.

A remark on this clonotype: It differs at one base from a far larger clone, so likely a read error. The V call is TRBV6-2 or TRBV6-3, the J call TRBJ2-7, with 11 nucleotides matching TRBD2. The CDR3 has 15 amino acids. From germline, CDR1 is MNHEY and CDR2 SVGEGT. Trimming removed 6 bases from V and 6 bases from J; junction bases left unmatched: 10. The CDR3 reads CASRNLAGGPPEQYF. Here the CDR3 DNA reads TGTGCCAGCAGGAACTTAGCGGGGGGGCCCCCCGAGCAGTACTTC.

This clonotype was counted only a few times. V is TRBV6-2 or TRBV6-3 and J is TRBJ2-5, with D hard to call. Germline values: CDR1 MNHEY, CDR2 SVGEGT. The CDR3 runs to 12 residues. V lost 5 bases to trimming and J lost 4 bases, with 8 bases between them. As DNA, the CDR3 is TGTGCCAGCAGTCGTCCGGGAGAGACCCAGTACTTC. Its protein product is CASSRPGETQYF.

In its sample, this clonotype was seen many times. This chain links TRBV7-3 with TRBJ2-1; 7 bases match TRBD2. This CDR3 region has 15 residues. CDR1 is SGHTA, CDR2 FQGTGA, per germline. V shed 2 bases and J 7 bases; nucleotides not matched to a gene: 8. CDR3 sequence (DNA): TGTGCCAGCAGCTTAGTAGGCGGGAGTAGAAATGAGCAGTTCTTC. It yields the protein CASSLVGGSRNEQFF.

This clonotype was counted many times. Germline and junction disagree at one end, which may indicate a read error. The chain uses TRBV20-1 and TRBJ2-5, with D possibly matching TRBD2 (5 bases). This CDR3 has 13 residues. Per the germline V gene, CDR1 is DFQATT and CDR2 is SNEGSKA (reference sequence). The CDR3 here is CSARGQTLETQYF. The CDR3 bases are TGCAGTGCCAGAGGGCAAACCCTGGAGACCCAGTACTTC.

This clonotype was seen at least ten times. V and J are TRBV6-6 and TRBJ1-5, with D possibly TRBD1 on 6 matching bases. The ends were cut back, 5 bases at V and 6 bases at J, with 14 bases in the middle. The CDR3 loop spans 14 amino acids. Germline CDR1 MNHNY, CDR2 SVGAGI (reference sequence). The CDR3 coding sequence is TGTGCCAGCAGTCGTGGGGGGGGCTCTCAGCCCCAGCATTTT. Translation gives CASSRGGGSQPQHF.

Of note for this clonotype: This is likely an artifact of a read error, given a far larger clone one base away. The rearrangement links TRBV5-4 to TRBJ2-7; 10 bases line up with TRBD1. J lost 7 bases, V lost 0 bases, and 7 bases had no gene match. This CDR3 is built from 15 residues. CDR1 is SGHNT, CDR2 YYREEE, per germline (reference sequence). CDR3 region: CASSLGGQGIYEQYF. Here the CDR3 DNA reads TGTGCCAGCAGCTTGGGGGGACAGGGGATCTATGAGCAGTACTTC.

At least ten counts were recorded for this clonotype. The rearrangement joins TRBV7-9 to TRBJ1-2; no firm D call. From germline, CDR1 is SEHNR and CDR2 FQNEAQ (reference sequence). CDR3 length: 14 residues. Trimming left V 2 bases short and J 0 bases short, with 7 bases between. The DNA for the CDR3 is TGTGCCAGCAGCTTACCCCTCACTAACTATGGCTACACCTTC. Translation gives CASSLPLTNYGYTF.

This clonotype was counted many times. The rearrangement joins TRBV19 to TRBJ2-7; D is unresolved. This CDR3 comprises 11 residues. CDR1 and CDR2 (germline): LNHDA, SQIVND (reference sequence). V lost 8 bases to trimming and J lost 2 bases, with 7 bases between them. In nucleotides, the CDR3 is TGTGCCAGTGCAAACACCTACGAGCAGTACTTC. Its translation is CASANTYEQYF.

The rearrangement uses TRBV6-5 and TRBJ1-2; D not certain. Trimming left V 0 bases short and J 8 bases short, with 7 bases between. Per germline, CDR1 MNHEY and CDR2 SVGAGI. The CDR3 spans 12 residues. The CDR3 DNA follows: TGTGCCAGCAGTTACTCACGGGAGGGCTACACCTTC. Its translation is CASSYSREGYTF.

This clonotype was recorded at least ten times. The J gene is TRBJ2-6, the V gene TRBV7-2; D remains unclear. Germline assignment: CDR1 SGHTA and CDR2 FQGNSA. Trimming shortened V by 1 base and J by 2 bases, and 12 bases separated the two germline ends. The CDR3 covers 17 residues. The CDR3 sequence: CASSLGAIRTGANVLTF. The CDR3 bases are TGTGCCAGCAGCTTAGGAGCCATTAGGACTGGGGCCAACGTCCTGACTTTC.

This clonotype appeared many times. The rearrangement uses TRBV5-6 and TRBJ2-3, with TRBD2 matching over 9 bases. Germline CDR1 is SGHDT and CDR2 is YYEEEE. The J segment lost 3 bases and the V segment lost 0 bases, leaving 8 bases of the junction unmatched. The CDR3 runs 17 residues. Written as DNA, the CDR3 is TGTGCCAGCAGCTTGGCCCTGGGCGGGGGGGCAACAGATACGCAGTATTTT. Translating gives CASSLALGGGATDTQYF.

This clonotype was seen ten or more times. This chain's CDR3 is CASKQAGAEQYF. As DNA, the CDR3 is TGTGCCAGCAAGCAAGCGGGAGCCGAGCAGTACTTC. V gene TRBV2 combines with J gene TRBJ2-7; 8 bases line up with TRBD2. Germline values: CDR1 SNHLY, CDR2 FYNNEI. Unmatched junction bases numbered 5, after V lost 7 bases and J lost 6 bases. The CDR3 spans 12 residues.

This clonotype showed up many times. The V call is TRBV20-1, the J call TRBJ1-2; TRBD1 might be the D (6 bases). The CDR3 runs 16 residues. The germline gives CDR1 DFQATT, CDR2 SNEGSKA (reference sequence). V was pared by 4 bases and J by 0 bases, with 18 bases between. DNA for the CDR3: TGCAGTGCTATTGAGGGGGGGCGGGGGACTAACTATGGCTACACCTTC. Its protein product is CSAIEGGRGTNYGYTF.

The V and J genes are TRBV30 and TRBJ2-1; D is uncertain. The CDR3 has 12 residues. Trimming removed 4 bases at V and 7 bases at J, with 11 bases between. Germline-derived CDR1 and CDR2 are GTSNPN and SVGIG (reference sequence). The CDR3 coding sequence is TGTGCCTGGACCAACTCCTTTAATGAGCAGTTCTTC. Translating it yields CAWTNSFNEQFF.

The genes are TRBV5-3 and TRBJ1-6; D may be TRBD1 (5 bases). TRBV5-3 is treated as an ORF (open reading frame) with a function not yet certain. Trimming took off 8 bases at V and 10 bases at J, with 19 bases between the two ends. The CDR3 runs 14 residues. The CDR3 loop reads CASSQEPTASPLHF. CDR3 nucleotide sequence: TGTGCCAGCAGCCAAGAACCGACAGCATCACCCCTCCACTTT.